Listed below are T cell receptor beta chains from one sample, sequenced in a study of naive and memory T cell subsets. From the UMI-ligation and nested PCR reads, TCRdb called clonotypes with MiXCR, one entry per CDR3 protein. The sample has over 80,000 distinct CDR3 sequences; about 11% are singletons. The sequencing input was naive CD4+ T cells from blood. The receptor source for this set is a human donor in good health. Both conserved end residues are part of each CDR3. D genes are given only for firm matches. Clone sizes are given selectively: once, few, many, or a class where the clone is expanded.

CDR3 protein | CDR3 DNA | J gene | V gene | clone size | D gene
CASSHTGYSGNTIYF | TGTGCCAGCAGCCACACAGGGTACTCTGGAAACACCATATATTTT | TRBJ1-3 | TRBV4-2 | many | .
CASSYLTQGHEQFF | TGTGCCAGCAGTTACCTGACACAGGGGCATGAGCAGTTCTTC | TRBJ2-1 | TRBV6-2/TRBV6-3 | few | TRBD1
CSASPATGKANYGYTF | TGCAGTGCTAGTCCTGCTACAGGGAAGGCTAACTATGGCTACACCTTC | TRBJ1-2 | TRBV20-1 | few | .
CATSGRTNQETQYF | TGTGCCACCAGTGGGAGGACAAACCAAGAGACCCAGTACTTC | TRBJ2-5 | TRBV24-1 | . | .
CASRGVTNEKLFF | TGTGCCAGCAGGGGGGTAACTAATGAAAAACTGTTTTTT | TRBJ1-4 | TRBV7-6 | many | .
CSVVWNSGGTDTQYF | TGCAGCGTTGTTTGGAATAGCGGGGGCACAGATACGCAGTATTTT | TRBJ2-3 | TRBV29-1 | . | TRBD2
CASSPAGVGETQYF | TGCGCCAGCAGCCCAGCGGGGGTGGGTGAGACCCAGTACTTC | TRBJ2-5 | TRBV5-1 | few | TRBD2
CSVEVAKNIQYF | TGCAGCGTTGAGGTCGCCAAAAACATTCAGTACTTC | TRBJ2-4 | TRBV29-1 | many | .
CASSDSGLQHF | TGTGCCAGCAGTGACTCGGGTCTCCAGCATTTT | TRBJ1-5 | TRBV6-4 | . | .
CASSLATNRGTTEAFF | TGTGCCAGCAGCTTAGCTACAAACAGGGGGACCACTGAAGCTTTCTTT | TRBJ1-1 | TRBV11-1 | many | TRBD1
CASSSTGLYGYTF | TGTGCCAGCAGCTCGACAGGTCTCTATGGCTACACCTTC | TRBJ1-2 | TRBV3-1 | few | .
CASSFDFYGYTF | TGTGCCAGCAGTTTCGACTTCTATGGCTACACCTTC | TRBJ1-2 | TRBV28 | few | .